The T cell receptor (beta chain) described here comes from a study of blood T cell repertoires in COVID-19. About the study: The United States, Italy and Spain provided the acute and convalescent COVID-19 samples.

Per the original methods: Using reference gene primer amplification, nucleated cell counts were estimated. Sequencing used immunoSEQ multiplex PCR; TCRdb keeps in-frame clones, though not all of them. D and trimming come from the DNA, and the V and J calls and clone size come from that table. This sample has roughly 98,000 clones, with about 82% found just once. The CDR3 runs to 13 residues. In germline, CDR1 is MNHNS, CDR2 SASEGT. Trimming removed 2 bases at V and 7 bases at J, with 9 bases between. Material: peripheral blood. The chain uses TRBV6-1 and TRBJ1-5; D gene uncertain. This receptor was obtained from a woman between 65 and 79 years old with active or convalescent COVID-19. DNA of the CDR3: TGTGCCAGCAGTGAATCAATCGGGCAGCCCCAGCATTTT. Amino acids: CASSESIGQPQHF.